The entry that follows covers one TCR beta chain sequence. Its antigen is still unknown. The sample comes from a study of CD8 T cells in Susac syndrome. Whole-study results and caveats: TCR sequencing and HLA analysis covered a relatively small number of individuals.

RNA was extracted with the RNeasy kit, and a quantity of roughly 0.5 to 1 ug was reverse transcribed using random hexamers. Amplification of TCR beta CDR3 by immunoSEQ multiplex PCR spanned 54 Vbeta and 13 Jbeta. TCRdb reprocessed the immunoSEQ multiplex PCR reads with MiXCR, giving one entry per CDR3 protein. The table shows about 85,000 distinct CDR3 sequences, with just under 95% occurring only once. It was negative isolation that provided the CD8+ and CD4+ T cells, whereas TEMRA cells were enriched by FACS. Deletions cut 0 bases from V and 10 bases from J, with 10 bases between. This CDR3 contains 14 residues. Germline V lookup: CDR1 LGHNA, CDR2 YSLEER.

The source material was CD8+ T cells from PBMCs. V gene TRBV4-3 combines with J gene TRBJ1-6, with D tentatively TRBD1 (5 bases). The TCR originated in a human donor in good health. The CDR3 sequence is CASSQDLGESPLHF. CDR3 nucleotides: TGCGCCAGCAGCCAAGATCTGGGGGAATCACCCCTCCACTTT.